This is a list of T cell receptor beta chains from one sample in a study of cytomegalovirus exposure and HLA in healthy donors. Here immunoSEQ multiplex PCR was the method, and the copy in TCRdb shows in-frame clones only, minus some. This sample yields 85,000 to 100,000 clones, of which more than 75% are seen a single time; approximately 3.8% belongs to the top ten. Sequenced: PBMCs. Source of these receptors: a woman aged 40 to 50 in good health and CMV-seronegative. Each CDR3 is given with its conserved first and last residue. The D gene is left open where the match is weak.

j_gene,v_gene,d_gene,CDR3aa
TRBJ2-1,TRBV4-1,.,CASSQGQQLYNEQFF
TRBJ2-7,TRBV19,TRBD2,CASSIRWSGGRTYEQYF
TRBJ1-1,TRBV19,TRBD1,CASSITGAQAEAFF
TRBJ1-1,TRBV10-3,.,CAISSGTKNTEAFF
TRBJ1-1,TRBV2,.,CASSEDGRGAIEAFF
TRBJ2-5,TRBV5-4,.,CASSPERRQETQYF
TRBJ1-3,TRBV18,TRBD1,CASSPTGGADTIYF
TRBJ2-3,TRBV6-6,.,CASSYGSGGRADTQYF
TRBJ2-7,TRBV7-8,.,CASSSQREQYF
TRBJ1-3,TRBV4-2,.,CASSPGMSGNTIYF
TRBJ2-1,TRBV28,TRBD2,CASGSGGRSSYNEQFF
TRBJ1-5,TRBV6-6,.,CASSPGRNQPQHF
TRBJ2-2,TRBV6-5,TRBD2,CASRLAGGGELFF
TRBJ2-1,TRBV13,TRBD2,CASSGDYAPHSYNEQFF
TRBJ2-1,TRBV5-4,TRBD2,CASSLVAGEHNEQFF
TRBJ1-5,TRBV9,.,CASSVGNNLNQPQHF
TRBJ1-4,TRBV6-5,.,CASSSGDLREKLFF
TRBJ2-5,TRBV6-1,TRBD2,CASSQGLLAGDVQETQYF
TRBJ2-7,TRBV5-6,TRBD1,CASSLGDRGDYEQYF